The rows below give T cell receptor beta chains drawn from one sample of a study of neoadjuvant anti-PD-1 for oral cavity cancer. Only in-frame clones appear in the TCRdb table, and some are missing; sequencing was by immunoSEQ multiplex PCR. The sample contains some 22,000 clones, around a quarter of which appear only once. The material sequenced was tumor tissue, taken after nivolumab (anti-PD-1) treatment. The receptors were sampled from a person between 35 and 79 years old with oral cavity squamous cell carcinoma. The CDR3 runs from the conserved cysteine through the conserved F or W. Fields, in order: V gene, J gene, CDR3 protein.

TRBV5-5	TRBJ2-7	CASSSGQVGSYEQYF
TRBV6-1	TRBJ2-3	CASSEGLAGGPSSTDTQYF
TRBV6-4	TRBJ1-6	CASRGDSPNSPLHF
TRBV7-9	TRBJ2-3	CASSQGLSLDTQYF
TRBV5-1	TRBJ1-2	CASRRETGAYGYTF
TRBV4-2	TRBJ2-2	CASSQDRGRAGAAGELFF
TRBV6-5	TRBJ2-1	CATQRGEWVNEQFF
TRBV7-3	TRBJ1-1	CASSSARFDRDAFF
TRBV7-9	TRBJ1-6	CASSLRGLPLHF
TRBV27	TRBJ2-1	CASSASGGSSYNEQFF
TRBV4-2	TRBJ1-3	CASSHLYYQGNTIYF
TRBV5-4	TRBJ1-1	CASSSPALGTEAFF
TRBV7-9	TRBJ1-1	CASSLRGTVNTEAFF
TRBV5-6	TRBJ1-2	CASSTTVGYGYTF
TRBV29-1	TRBJ2-7	CSVGDSSYEQYF
TRBV16	TRBJ2-3	CASSQRDTQYF
TRBV28	TRBJ2-4	CASSFTRGGSLAKNIQYF
TRBV6-4	TRBJ2-2	CASSEGPHAGELFF
TRBV6-4	TRBJ2-5	CASSVVGGGSETQYF
TRBV5-4	TRBJ2-1	CASSQGDGGEQFF
TRBV29-1	TRBJ2-7	CSVEGQTYEQYF
TRBV27	TRBJ1-5	CASSSGRRNQPQHF
TRBV4-2	TRBJ1-2	CASSQALTSNYGYTF
TRBV27	TRBJ1-1	CASSGNLKTEAFF
TRBV11-2	TRBJ2-1	CASRHTTSGRPHEQFF
TRBV6-6	TRBJ2-6	CASSQTVGANVLTF
TRBV6-6	TRBJ1-4	CASSTFREGPEKLFF
TRBV12-5	TRBJ2-7	CASGHRSYASYEQYF
TRBV10-3	TRBJ1-1	CAIRGEWDTEAFF
TRBV4-2	TRBJ2-7	CASSQASNSGADEQYF
TRBV5-6	TRBJ2-1	CASSFPWVGHSYNEQFF
TRBV29-1	TRBJ1-2	CSVDSEVGYGYTF
TRBV5-1	TRBJ1-6	CASSNRDRGRRDSPLHF
TRBV2	TRBJ2-5	CASGWREQETQYF
TRBV7-3	TRBJ1-1	CASSLTGITEAFF
TRBV5-4	TRBJ1-4	CASSYQGASEKLFF
TRBV5-1	TRBJ1-1	CASSKGQGGHIDTEAFF
TRBV18	TRBJ2-1	CASSPPSEYHNEQFF
TRBV7-9	TRBJ2-1	CASSQGGAYNERQFF
TRBV6-1	TRBJ1-2	CASSEHGDGYTF
TRBV6-6	TRBJ2-7	CASSAPPLGGYEQYF
TRBV28	TRBJ2-7	CASSQRASGSYEQYF
TRBV29-1	TRBJ2-1	CSVESILNGFPSYNEQFF
TRBV7-8	TRBJ2-1	CASVPGAIPEQFF
TRBV7-8	TRBJ2-3	CASSLGSGSVVVTQYF
TRBV27	TRBJ1-1	CATSRAEMNTEAFF
TRBV18	TRBJ2-1	CASSPTGSSNEQFF
TRBV5-1	TRBJ1-1	CASSPGDGGMNTEAFF
TRBV28	TRBJ1-1	CASSVQGRTEAFF
TRBV11-2	TRBJ1-3	CASSSLGNTIYF
TRBV5-6	TRBJ1-2	CASSLGGGAYGYTF
TRBV10-3	TRBJ2-2	CAISESGTRTGTGELFF
TRBV6-5	TRBJ1-6	CASSYYGIRPNSPLHF
TRBV4-2	TRBJ2-2	CASSPTPGQGPGELFF
TRBV9	TRBJ1-6	CASSVGVTDQFSPLHF